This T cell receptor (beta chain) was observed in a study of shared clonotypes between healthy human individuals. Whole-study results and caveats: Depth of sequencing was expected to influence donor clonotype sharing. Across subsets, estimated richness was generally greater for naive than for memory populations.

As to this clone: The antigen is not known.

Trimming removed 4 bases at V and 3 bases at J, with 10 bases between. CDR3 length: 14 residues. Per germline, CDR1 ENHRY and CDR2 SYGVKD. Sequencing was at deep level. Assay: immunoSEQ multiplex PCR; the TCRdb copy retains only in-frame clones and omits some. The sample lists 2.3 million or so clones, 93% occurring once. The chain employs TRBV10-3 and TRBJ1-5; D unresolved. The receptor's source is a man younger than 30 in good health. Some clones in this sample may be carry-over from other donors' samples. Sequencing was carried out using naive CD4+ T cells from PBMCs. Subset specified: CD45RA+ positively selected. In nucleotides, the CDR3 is TGTGCCATCAGTGTAGACGGCTCCAATCAGCCCCAGCATTTT. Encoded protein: CAISVDGSNQPQHF.